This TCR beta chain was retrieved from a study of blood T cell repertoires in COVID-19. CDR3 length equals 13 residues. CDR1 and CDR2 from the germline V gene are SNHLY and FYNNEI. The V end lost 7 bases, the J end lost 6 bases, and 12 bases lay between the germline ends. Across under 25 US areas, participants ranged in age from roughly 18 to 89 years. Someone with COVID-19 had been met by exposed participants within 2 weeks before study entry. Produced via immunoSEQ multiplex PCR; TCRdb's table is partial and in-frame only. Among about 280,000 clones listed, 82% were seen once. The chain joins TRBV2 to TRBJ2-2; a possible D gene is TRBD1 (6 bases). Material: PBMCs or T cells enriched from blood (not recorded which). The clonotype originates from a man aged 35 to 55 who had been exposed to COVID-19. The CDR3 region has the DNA TGTGCCAGCAAAACTACAGGGCCCGGGGAGCTGTTTTTT. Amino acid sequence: CASKTTGPGELFF.